This TCR beta chain was identified in a study of vaccination and CD4 T cells after COVID-19 (dated by TCRdb to 2021 to 2024). About the full investigation: SARS-CoV-2 positivity had been established in the convalescent patients by nasal swab PCR, and mild disease was recorded in eight to ten of these patients and severe disease in one. The convalescent cohort included six males and four females, with two Hispanic individuals, seven Caucasians, two Asians and one multiracial person. Participants received two doses of either the Pfizer-BioNTech BNT162b2 vaccine (n=8) or the Moderna mRNA-1273 vaccine (n=2). Post-COVID blood samples were collected from convalescent patients a median of approximately 93 days after diagnosis, with a range of about 35 to 180 days. The time from the second vaccine dose to post-vaccine blood sampling had a median of roughly 79 days and ranged from about 14 to 241 days. The cultures were stimulated with overlapping spike peptide pools from SARS-CoV-2 and from the common cold coronaviruses HCoV-NL63, HCoV-OC43 and HCoV-229E. Control cultures received a CEFX viral epitope pool as the positive control, an HIV-1 Nef peptide pool as the negative control, or no peptide. In ten to eleven COVID-19 convalescent patients and 4 infection-naive healthy vaccine recipients, researchers compared the spike-specific CD4+ TCR repertoire from before mRNA vaccination with the repertoire from after.

The CDR3 numbers 19 residues from cysteine through phenylalanine. The CDR3 DNA has 57 bases and is translated from base 1. The germline V gene (reference sequence) supplies CDR1 LNHNV and CDR2 YYDKDF. Clipping removes 0 bases from V and 0 bases from J, with 11 as the unmatched junction base count. Points the paper makes about the study in general: The study included relatively few convalescent patients and did not analyze early timepoints after natural infection. Of the vaccine-specific clones found in convalescent patients, nearly all (304 of 307) were mono-reactive for SARS-CoV-2 spike instead of being cross-reactive with common cold coronaviruses. In convalescent patients, a median roughly 85% of post-vaccine SARS-CoV-2-reactive clones were detected only after vaccination, suggesting vaccine-specific priming. The median number of SARS-CoV-2-reactive clonotypes rose from under 25 after infection to 30 to 45 after vaccination, but the change was not significant.

Preparation of the library involved PCR. TCR sequencing of DNA from cultured CD4+ T cells used the Oncomine TCR Beta short-read assay at the Johns Hopkins FTIC core. The QIAamp micro DNA kit was used to extract genomic DNA from the cultured CD4+ T cells. Oncomine TCR Beta libraries from cultured CD4+ T cells were pooled using unique dual indexes and sequenced on an Illumina iSeq 100. The authors' pipeline ran thus. Non-productive sequences were filtered out, and CDR3s that did not start with C, did not end with F or W, or were shorter than 7 amino acids were discarded. Antigen-specific clonotypes were identified with the MANAFEST web application by comparing peptide-stimulated wells with reference and other culture wells. Positive clones required FDR below 0.05, an odds ratio above 5, and productive frequency above 0.1% in at least two of three replicate wells. A clonotype counted as cross-reactive if it showed significant expansion both in the SARS-CoV-2 spike wells and in at least one common cold coronavirus spike condition. Similarity between CDR3 sequences was evaluated in R version 3.6.1 using Levenshtein distances (stringdist) and unrooted phylogenetic trees (ape). The public reads were reanalyzed by TCRdb: fastp trimming at Q25, MiXCR alignment, in-frame beta chains only. Under each unique CDR3 protein, matching rows form one entry showing the most common genes and DNA. In this record, the V and J calls reflect TCRdb's handling and not the investigators' own analysis. The sample yields 15,000 to 20,000 distinct CDR3 sequences; just over 70% were counted once. Jointly, the top ten make up about 16% of the sample.

The meaning of the sample's treatment or condition label: approximately 9-day PBMC culture with coronavirus spike peptide pools or control peptides (ViraFEST assay). The ViraFEST assay was used in the study, in which antigen-specific T cells were expanded with peptide pools and expanded clonotypes were subsequently identified by TCR sequencing. The convalescent patients' positive SARS-CoV-2 PCR tests fell between March and December 2020, which was before the Alpha, Beta and Delta variants emerged in the United States. PBMCs were cultured at around 2 million per well in IMDM supplemented with roughly 5.2% human AB serum and around 10 IU/ml IL-2, with approximately 10 ug/ml peptide pools added. Half of the culture medium was replaced with fresh IL-2-containing medium on days 3 and 7. After more than 8 days of culture, CD4+ T cells were isolated by negative selection using the EasySep CD4+ T cell isolation kit. Ficoll-Paque Plus gradient centrifugation was used to isolate PBMCs from whole blood, and the isolated PBMCs were then either used fresh or cryopreserved at -140C. Each culture condition was generally run in triplicate wells.

This clonotype was seen only once. Which antigen it targets is not known. Base qualities are not provided; no much larger clone lies one nucleotide away. A single read makes a weak case. This TCR derives from a human donor who had recovered from COVID-19. The chain links TRBV15 with TRBJ2-7; TRBD2 fits 10 bases in the junction. Sequencing was carried out using CD4+ T cells from blood, cultured in vitro. The encoded CDR3 is CATSRESVAGGLVSYEQYF. The DNA is as follows: TGTGCCACCAGCAGAGAATCGGTAGCGGGAGGTCTCGTCTCCTACGAGCAGTACTTC.